Below, one TCR beta chain is given with its context. TCRdb re-called clones from the PCR reads using MiXCR. The sample lists 15,000 to 20,000 clones, roughly 33% seen once, with around 13% in the top ten. The sample comes from a study of metastatic and nonmetastatic thyroid tumors. Thyroid surgery took place with no prior treatment in any patient. CDR3 length equals 15 residues. The germline gives CDR1 DFQATT, CDR2 SNEGSKA (reference sequence). Trimming removed 0 bases at V and 6 bases at J, with 18 bases between. The V call is TRBV20-1, the J call TRBJ2-7, with D perhaps given as TRBD1 or TRBD2 (6 bases each). Sequenced input: tumor tissue. This TCR was sampled from a male donor with papillary thyroid cancer or a benign thyroid nodule (not recorded which). Some clones in this sample may be carry-over from other donors' samples. Written as DNA, the CDR3 is TGCAGTGCTAGAGATAGGGGGGAGACCCCCGGCGAGCAGTACTTC. This gives the protein CSARDRGETPGEQYF.